The text below deals with one TCR beta chain. Authors' analysis steps: Amplification with reference gene primers provided the estimates of nucleated cell counts. Profiled with immunoSEQ multiplex PCR; TCRdb holds only in-frame clones, not every one. V and J calls and clone size are copied from that table; D and trimming were computed from the DNA. The table shows 55,000 to 80,000 clones, with around 80% occurring only once. The data originate from a study of blood T cell repertoires in COVID-19. Study-level background: T cells, B-cell-depleted T cells, or PBMCs provided the cDNA or gDNA that served as material.

This CDR3 is built from 14 residues. V gave up 10 bases and J gave up 5 bases, with 18 bases separating them. Germline CDR1 LNHDA, CDR2 SQIVND (reference sequence). What was sequenced was peripheral blood. The chain employs TRBV19 and TRBJ2-1; the D gene is possibly TRBD1 (5 bases). The sequence was collected from a human donor in a cohort sampled during active COVID-19. The CDR3 reads CATQKGQLDNEQFF. Written as DNA, the CDR3 is TGTGCCACTCAAAAGGGGCAGCTAGACAATGAGCAGTTCTTC.